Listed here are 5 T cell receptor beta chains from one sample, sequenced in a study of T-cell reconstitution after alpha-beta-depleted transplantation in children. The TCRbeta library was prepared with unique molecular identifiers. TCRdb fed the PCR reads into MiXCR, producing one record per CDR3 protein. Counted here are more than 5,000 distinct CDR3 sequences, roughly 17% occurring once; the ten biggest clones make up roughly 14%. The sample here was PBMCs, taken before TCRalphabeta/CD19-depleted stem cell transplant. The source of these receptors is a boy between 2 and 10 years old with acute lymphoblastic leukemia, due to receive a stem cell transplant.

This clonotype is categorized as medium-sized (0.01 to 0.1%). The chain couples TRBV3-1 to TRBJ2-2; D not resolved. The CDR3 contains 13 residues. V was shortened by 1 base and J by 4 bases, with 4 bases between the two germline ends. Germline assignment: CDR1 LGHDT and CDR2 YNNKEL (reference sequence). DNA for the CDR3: TGTGCCAGCAGCCAAGTAACCACCGGGGAGCTGTTTTTT. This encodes CASSQVTTGELFF.

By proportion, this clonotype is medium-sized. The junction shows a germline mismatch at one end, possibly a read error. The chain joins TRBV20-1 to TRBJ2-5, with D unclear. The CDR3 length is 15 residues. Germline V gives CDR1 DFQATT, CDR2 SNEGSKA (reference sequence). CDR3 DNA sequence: TGCAGTGCTAGAGACGTGGGCCCCAACCAAAAGACCCAGTACTTC. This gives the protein CSARDVGPNQKTQYF.

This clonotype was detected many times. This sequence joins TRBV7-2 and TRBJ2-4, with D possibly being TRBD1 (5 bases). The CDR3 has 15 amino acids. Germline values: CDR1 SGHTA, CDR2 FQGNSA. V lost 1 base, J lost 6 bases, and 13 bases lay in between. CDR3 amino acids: CASSLEGQTVNIQYF. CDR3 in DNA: TGTGCCAGCAGCTTAGAGGGGCAGACAGTAAACATTCAGTACTTC.

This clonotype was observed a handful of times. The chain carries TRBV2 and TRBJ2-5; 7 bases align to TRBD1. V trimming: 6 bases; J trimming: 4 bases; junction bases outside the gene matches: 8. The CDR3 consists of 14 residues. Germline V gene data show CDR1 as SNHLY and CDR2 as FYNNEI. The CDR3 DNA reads TGTGCCAGCAGACCTGGGGACAGCCTAGAGACCCAGTACTTC. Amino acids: CASRPGDSLETQYF.

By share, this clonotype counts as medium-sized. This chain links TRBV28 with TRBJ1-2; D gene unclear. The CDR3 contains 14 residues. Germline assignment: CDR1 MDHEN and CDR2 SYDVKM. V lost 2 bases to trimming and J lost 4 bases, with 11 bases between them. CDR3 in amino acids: CASSLPMMPYGYTF. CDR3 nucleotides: TGTGCCAGCAGTTTACCCATGATGCCCTATGGCTACACCTTC.